Included here is one TCR beta chain sequence, with context. Its antigen has not been determined. No qualities accompany the bases; no much larger clone lies one base away. Genomic DNA was isolated from the sorted cells so that the TCRbeta CDR3 region could be sequenced. The immunoSEQ Assay was used for sequencing of TCRbeta CDR3 regions. This is the immuneACCESS table as TCRdb keeps it, with only in-frame sequences that have V and J called. A part of the clones is gone; compared with another copy, unresolved V genes explain less than half, and the rest is unexplained. A total of about 46,000 clones appear in this sample, more than 85% of them only once. The biggest ten clones account for roughly 4.9% of the sample. V is reduced by 2 bases and J by 6 bases, leaving a spacing of 16 bases between them. From the cysteine through the phenylalanine, the CDR3 covers 16 amino acids. CDR3 DNA only is kept here, 48 bases in frame from base 1. CDR1 MNHEY and CDR2 SMNVEV are derived from the germline V gene (reference sequence).

The entry originates in a study of OX40 agonist ivuxolimab in advanced cancers. About the full investigation: Ivuxolimab, which targeted the costimulatory receptor OX40 (CD134), was an agonistic, fully human IgG2 monoclonal antibody. Intravenous ivuxolimab was administered to patients every 2 weeks at six dose levels: 0.01, 0.1, 0.3, 1.5, 3 and 10 mg/kg. Among the 50 to 55 dose-escalation patients, around 20 had hepatocellular carcinoma, about 15 melanoma, 9 renal cell carcinoma and 9 head and neck cancer. In the dose-escalation cohort, roughly 80% of patients were male, and the mean age was around 60 years, with a range of roughly 20 to 85. Prior anti-PD-1, anti-PD-L1 or anti-CTLA-4 therapy was permitted, and checkpoint inhibitors had been received by less than 45% of dose-escalation patients. Partial responses occurred in three dose-escalation patients: two with cutaneous melanoma and one with hepatocellular carcinoma. The purpose of peripheral TCRbeta sequencing was to test whether ivuxolimab changed TCR sequence diversity and led to clonal T-cell expansion. The paper reports the monotherapy dose-escalation portion (N of about 47 patients) of the phase I ivuxolimab trial.

Results the study describes overall, beyond this receptor: Clonal expansion of both CD4+ and CD8+ blood T cells was observed from baseline to week 6 at doses 0.1 to 3.0 mg/kg. In partial responders in the 0.1-3.0 mg/kg groups, normalized peripheral clonal expansion was found to be among the lowest, especially among CD8+ T cells. The antigen specificity of the clonally expanded peripheral T cells was not determined. Low levels of normalized T-cell clonal expansion were also shown by some nonresponding patients. After ivuxolimab, expanded clones were on average more numerous among CD8+ T cells than among CD4+ T cells.

The trial excluded patients who had a history of autoimmune disease or were on systemic immunosuppression. In every dose cohort, peripheral blood was drawn for TCR sequencing at baseline, cycle 4 day 1, and cycle 7 day 1. Samples were obtained from an open-label, multicenter, first-in-human phase I dose-escalation trial of ivuxolimab. Adults with locally advanced or metastatic head and neck squamous cell, hepatocellular, melanoma or renal cell carcinoma were enrolled in the trial. Before TCR sequencing, CD4+ T cells and CD8+ T cells were sorted from peripheral blood as separate populations. This chain joins TRBV27 to TRBJ1-4, with the D gene call left open. The input for sequencing was CD4+ or CD8+ T cells sorted from blood, taken in a trial of the OX40 agonist ivuxolimab. This TCR was recovered from an adult with an advanced solid tumor such as melanoma, head and neck, liver or kidney cancer. The CDR3 has the sequence CASSLTWGEKDEKLFF. The DNA sequence is given as TGTGCCAGCAGTTTAACGTGGGGAGAGAAGGATGAAAAACTGTTTTTT.